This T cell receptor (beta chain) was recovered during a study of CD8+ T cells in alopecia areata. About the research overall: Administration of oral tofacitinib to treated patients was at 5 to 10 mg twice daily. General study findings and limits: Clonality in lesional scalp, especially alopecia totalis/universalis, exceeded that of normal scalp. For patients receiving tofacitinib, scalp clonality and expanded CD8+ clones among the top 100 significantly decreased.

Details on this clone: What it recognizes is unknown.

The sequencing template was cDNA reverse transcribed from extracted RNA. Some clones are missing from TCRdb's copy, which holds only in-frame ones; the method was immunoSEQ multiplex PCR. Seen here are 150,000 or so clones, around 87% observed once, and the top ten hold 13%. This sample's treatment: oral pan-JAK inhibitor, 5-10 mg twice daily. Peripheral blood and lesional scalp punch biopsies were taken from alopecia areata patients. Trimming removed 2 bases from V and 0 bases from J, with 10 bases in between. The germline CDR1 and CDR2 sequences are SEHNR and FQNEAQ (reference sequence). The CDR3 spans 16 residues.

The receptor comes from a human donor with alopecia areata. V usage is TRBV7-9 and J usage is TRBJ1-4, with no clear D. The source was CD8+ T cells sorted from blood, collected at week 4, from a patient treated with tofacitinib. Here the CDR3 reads CASSLYDESTNEKLFF. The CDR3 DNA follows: TGTGCCAGCAGCTTATATGACGAATCAACTAATGAAAAACTGTTTTTT.